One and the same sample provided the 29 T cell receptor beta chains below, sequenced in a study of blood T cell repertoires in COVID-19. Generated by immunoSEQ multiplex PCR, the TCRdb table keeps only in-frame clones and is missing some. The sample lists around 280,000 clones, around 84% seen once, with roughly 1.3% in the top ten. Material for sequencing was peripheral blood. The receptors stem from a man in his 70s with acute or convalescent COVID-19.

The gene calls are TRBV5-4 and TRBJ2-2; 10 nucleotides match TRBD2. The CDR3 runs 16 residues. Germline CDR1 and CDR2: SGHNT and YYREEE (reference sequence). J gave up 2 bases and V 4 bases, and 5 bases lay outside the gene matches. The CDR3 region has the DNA TGTGCCAGCAGCCGCCCTAGCGGGGGAAACACCGGGGAGCTGTTTTTT. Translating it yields CASSRPSGGNTGELFF.

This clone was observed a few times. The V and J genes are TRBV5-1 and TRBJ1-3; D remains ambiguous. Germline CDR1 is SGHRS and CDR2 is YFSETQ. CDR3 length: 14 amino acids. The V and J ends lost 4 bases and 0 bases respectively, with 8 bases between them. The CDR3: CASSPVSSGNTIYF. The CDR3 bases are TGCGCCAGCAGCCCGGTGAGCTCTGGAAACACCATATATTTT.

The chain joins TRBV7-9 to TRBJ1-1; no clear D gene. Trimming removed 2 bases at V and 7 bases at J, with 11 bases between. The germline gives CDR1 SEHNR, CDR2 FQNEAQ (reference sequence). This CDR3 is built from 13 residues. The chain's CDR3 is CASSLRDGSEAFF. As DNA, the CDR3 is TGTGCCAGCAGCTTACGGGATGGGAGTGAAGCTTTCTTT.

CDR3 protein: CASSRGGVSTQYF. The CDR3 nucleotides are TGTGCCAGCAGTCGGGGTGGGGTTAGTACGCAGTATTTT. The gene calls are TRBV28 and TRBJ2-3, with a tentative D call TRBD2 (5 bases). The CDR3 spans 13 residues. Between the trimmed V and J ends, which lost 5 bases and 8 bases, there was a span of 14 bases. Germline CDR1 MDHEN, CDR2 SYDVKM.

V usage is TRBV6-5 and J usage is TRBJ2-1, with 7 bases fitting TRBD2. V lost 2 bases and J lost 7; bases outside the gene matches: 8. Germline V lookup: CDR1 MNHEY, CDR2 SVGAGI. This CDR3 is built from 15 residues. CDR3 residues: CASSYAGLGMNEQFF. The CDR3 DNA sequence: TGTGCCAGCAGTTACGCCGGACTAGGAATGAATGAGCAGTTCTTC.

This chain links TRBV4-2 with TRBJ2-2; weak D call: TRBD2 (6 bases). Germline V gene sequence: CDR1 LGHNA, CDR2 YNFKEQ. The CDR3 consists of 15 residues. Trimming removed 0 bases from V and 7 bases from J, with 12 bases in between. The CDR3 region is CASSQEVRGNGELFF. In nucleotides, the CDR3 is TGTGCCAGCAGCCAAGAGGTTCGCGGGAACGGGGAGCTGTTTTTT.

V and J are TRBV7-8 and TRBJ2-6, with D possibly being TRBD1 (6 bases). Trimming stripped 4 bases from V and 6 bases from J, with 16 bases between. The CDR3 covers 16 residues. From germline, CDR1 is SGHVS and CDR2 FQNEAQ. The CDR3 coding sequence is TGTGCCAGCAGCTCGAGACAGGCCGCCTCGGCCAACGTCCTGACTTTC. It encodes CASSSRQAASANVLTF.

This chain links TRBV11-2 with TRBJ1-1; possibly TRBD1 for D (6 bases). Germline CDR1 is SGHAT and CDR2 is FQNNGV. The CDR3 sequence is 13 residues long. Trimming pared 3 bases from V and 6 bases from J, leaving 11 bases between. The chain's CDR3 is CASSFTGFAEAFF. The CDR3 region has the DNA TGTGCCAGCAGCTTTACAGGGTTCGCTGAAGCTTTCTTT.

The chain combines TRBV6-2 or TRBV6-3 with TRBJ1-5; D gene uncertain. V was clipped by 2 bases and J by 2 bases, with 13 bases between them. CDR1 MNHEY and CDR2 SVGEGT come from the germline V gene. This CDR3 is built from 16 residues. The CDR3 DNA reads TGTGCCAGCAGTTACAACACGGGAGGAGGCAATCAGCCCCAGCATTTT. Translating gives CASSYNTGGGNQPQHF.

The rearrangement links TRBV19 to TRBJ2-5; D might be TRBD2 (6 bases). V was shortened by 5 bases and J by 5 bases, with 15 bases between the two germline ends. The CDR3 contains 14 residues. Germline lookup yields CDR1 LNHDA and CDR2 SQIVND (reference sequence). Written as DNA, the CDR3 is TGTGCCAGTAGTCCGCGGGGAAAATGGGAGACCCAGTACTTC. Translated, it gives CASSPRGKWETQYF. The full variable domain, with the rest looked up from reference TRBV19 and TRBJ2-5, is DGGITQSPKYLFRKEGQNVTLSCEQNLNHDAMYWYRQDPGQGLRLIYYSQIVNDFQKGDIAEGYSVSREKKESFPLTVTSAQKNPTAFYLCASSPRGKWETQYFGPGTRLLVL.

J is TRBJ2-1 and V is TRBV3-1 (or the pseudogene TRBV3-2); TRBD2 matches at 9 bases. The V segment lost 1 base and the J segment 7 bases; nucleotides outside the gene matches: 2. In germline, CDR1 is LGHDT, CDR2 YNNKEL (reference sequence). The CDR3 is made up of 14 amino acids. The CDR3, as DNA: TGTGCCAGCAGCCAAGTAGCGGGGGTTAATGAGCAGTTCTTC. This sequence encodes CASSQVAGVNEQFF.

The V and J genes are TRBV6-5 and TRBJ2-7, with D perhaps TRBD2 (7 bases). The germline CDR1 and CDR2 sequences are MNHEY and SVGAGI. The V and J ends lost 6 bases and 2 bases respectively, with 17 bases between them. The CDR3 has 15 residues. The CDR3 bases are TGTGCCAGCAGAAGGGGGGGCCTTAGCCCCTACGAGCAGTACTTC. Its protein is CASRRGGLSPYEQYF.

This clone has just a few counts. The CDR3 DNA follows: TGTGCCAGCAGCTCCGGGACAGCCAACACTGAAGCTTTCTTT. It encodes CASSSGTANTEAFF. V is TRBV7-2 and J is TRBJ1-1; TRBD1 matches 7 bases. The ends lost 4 bases at V and 2 bases at J; junction bases unmatched: 4. The CDR3 sequence is 14 residues long. The germline gives CDR1 SGHTA, CDR2 FQGNSA.

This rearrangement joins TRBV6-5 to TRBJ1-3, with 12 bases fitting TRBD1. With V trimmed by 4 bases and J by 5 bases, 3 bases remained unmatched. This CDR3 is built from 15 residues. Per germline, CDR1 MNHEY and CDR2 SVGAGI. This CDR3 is CASSWGQGARNTIYF. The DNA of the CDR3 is TGTGCCAGCAGTTGGGGACAGGGGGCAAGAAACACCATATATTTT.

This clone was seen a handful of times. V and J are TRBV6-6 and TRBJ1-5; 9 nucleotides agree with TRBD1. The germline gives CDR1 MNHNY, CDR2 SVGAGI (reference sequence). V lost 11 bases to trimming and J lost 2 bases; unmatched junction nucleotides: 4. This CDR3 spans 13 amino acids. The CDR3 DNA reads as TGTGCCGCCCGACAGGGGGGCAATCAGCCCCAGCATTTT. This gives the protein CAARQGGNQPQHF.

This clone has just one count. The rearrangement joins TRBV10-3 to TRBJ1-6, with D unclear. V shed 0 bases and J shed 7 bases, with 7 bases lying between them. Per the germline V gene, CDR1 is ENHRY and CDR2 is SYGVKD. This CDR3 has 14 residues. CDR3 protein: CAISESTRNSPLHF. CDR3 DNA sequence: TGTGCCATCAGTGAGTCGACGAGGAATTCACCCCTCCACTTT.

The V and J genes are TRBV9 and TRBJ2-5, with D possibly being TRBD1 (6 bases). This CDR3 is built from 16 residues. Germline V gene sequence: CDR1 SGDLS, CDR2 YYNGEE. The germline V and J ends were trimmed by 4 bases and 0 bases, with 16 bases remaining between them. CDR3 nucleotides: TGTGCCAGCAGCTCCCGGGCTTGGGGGCACCAAGAGACCCAGTACTTC. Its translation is CASSSRAWGHQETQYF.

CDR3 sequence: CASSLAKGMETQYF. CDR3 sequence (DNA): TGTGCCAGCAGCTTAGCGAAGGGGATGGAGACCCAGTACTTC. This sequence joins TRBV7-2 and TRBJ2-5, with a tentative D call TRBD1 (5 bases). Trimming left V 0 bases short and J 5 bases short, with 10 bases between. Germline CDR1 SGHTA, CDR2 FQGNSA. The length of the CDR3 is 14 residues.

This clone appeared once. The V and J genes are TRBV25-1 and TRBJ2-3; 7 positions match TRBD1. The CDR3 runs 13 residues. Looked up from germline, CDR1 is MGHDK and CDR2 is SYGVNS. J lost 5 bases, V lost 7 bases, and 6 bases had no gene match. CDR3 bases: TGTGCCAGCAAATACAGGGGCAGAGATACGCAGTATTTT. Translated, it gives CASKYRGRDTQYF.

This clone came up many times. The CDR3 spells CASNLARNQPQHF. CDR3 coding DNA: TGTGCCAGCAACCTGGCCCGCAATCAGCCCCAGCATTTT. The V gene is TRBV2, the J gene TRBJ1-5; no clear D gene. The V and J ends lost 7 bases and 2 bases respectively, with 9 bases between them. This CDR3 is 13 amino acids long. Germline V CDR1 and CDR2: SNHLY, FYNNEI.

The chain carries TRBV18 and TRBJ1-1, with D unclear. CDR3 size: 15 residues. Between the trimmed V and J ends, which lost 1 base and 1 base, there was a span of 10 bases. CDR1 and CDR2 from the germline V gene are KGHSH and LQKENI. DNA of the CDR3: TGTGCCAGCTCACCACTACAGAACAAGAACACTGAAGCTTTCTTT. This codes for CASSPLQNKNTEAFF.

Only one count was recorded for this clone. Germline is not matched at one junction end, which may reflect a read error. CDR3 in amino acids: CASRPQGQGRLNF. The CDR3 DNA follows: TGTGCCAGCAGGCCACAGGGACAGGGGAGGCTTAATTTC. The chain has TRBV28 and TRBJ1-2, with TRBD1 matching 10 bases. CDR1 is MDHEN, CDR2 SYDVKM, per germline. The CDR3 is 13 amino acids.

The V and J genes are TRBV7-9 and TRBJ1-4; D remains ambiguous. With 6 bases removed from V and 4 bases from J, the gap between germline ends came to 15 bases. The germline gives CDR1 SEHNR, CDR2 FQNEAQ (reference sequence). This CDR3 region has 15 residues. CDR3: CASSRERMLNEKLFF. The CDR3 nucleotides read TGTGCCAGCAGTCGAGAGAGGATGCTTAATGAAAAACTGTTTTTT.

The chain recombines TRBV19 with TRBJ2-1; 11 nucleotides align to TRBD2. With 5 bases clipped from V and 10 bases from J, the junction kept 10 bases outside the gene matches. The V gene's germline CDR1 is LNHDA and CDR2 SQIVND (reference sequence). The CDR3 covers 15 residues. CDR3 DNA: TGTGCCAGTAGTTTCGGACAGCTAGCGGGGGGAGAGCAGTTCTTC. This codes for CASSFGQLAGGEQFF. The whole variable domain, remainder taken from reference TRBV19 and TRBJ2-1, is DGGITQSPKYLFRKEGQNVTLSCEQNLNHDAMYWYRQDPGQGLRLIYYSQIVNDFQKGDIAEGYSVSREKKESFPLTVTSAQKNPTAFYLCASSFGQLAGGEQFFGPGTRLTVL.

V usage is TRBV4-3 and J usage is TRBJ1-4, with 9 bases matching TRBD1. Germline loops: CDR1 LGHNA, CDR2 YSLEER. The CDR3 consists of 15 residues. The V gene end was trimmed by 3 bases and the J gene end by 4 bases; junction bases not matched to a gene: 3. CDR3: CASSQSGQGNEKLFF. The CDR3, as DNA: TGCGCCAGCAGCCAGTCGGGACAGGGTAATGAAAAACTGTTTTTT.

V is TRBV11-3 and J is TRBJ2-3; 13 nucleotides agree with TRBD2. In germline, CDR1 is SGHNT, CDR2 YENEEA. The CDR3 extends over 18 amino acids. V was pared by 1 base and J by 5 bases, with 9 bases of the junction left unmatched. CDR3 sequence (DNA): TGTGCCAGCAGCTTAGGAACTAGCGGGAGGGCCGGGATAGATACGCAGTATTTT. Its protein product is CASSLGTSGRAGIDTQYF.

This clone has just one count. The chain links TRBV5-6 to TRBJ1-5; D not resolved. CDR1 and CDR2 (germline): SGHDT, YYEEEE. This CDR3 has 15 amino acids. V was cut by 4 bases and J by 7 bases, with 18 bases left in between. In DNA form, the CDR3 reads TGTGCCAGCAGCCCTGGCGGAGGGAATGGGCAGCCCCAGCATTTT. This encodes CASSPGGGNGQPQHF.

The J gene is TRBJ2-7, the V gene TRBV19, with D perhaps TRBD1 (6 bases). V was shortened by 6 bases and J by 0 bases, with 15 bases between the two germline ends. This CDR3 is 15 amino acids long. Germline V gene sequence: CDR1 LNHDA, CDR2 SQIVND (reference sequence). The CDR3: CASSMLGGSSYEQYF. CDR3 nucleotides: TGTGCCAGTAGCATGTTAGGGGGATCCTCCTACGAGCAGTACTTC.

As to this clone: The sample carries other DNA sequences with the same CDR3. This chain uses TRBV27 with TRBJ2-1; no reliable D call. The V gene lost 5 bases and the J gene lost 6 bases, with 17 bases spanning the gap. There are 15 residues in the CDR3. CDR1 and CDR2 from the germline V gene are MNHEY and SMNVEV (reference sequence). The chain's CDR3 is CASSRFYSRPNEQFF. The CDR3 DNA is TGTGCCAGCAGTCGGTTTTACTCCAGGCCCAATGAGCAGTTCTTC.